Below, 13 T cell receptor beta chains from the same sample are listed, as sequenced in a study of Ad26.COV2.S vaccination and SARS-CoV-2 variants. The assay was immunoSEQ multiplex PCR, and TCRdb's table has in-frame clones only and misses some. Of some 330,000 clones in the sample, approximately 87% were seen once. Treatment described: roughly 18 received Ad26.COV2.S at low or high dose, single or two shots; about 5 received placebo; per-sample allocation not given. Repertoires come from day 63 after the first vaccine or placebo injection. This sample comprised peripheral blood, obtained in a trial of Ad26.COV2.S vaccine versus placebo. These TCRs come from a person aged 18 to 59 who received the Ad26.COV2.S COVID-19 vaccine or a placebo.

There are many counts of this clone. The V call is TRBV28, the J call TRBJ1-5; 9 bases align to TRBD1. V was clipped by 7 bases and J by 3 bases; unmatched bases: 7. The germline V gene has CDR1 MDHEN and CDR2 SYDVKM. The CDR3 is made up of 15 amino acids. As DNA, the CDR3 is TGTGCCAGCACCCTACAGGGGGCTTACAATCAGCCCCAGCATTTT. Its translation: CASTLQGAYNQPQHF.

CDR3 region: CASRGAVTGELFF. The DNA of the CDR3 is TGTGCCAGCAGGGGCGCGGTCACCGGGGAGCTGTTTTTT. This chain links TRBV2 with TRBJ2-2, with D unclear. Germline loops: CDR1 SNHLY, CDR2 FYNNEI. The CDR3 is made up of 13 amino acids. V was shortened by 6 bases and J by 4 bases, with 9 bases between the two germline ends. The variable domain in full, with the rest retrieved from reference TRBV2 and TRBJ2-2, is EPEVTQTPSHQVTQMGQEVILRCVPISNHLYFYWYRQILGQKVEFLVSFYNNEISEKSEIFDDQFSVERPDGSNFTLKIRSTKLEDSAMYFCASRGAVTGELFFGEGSRLTVL.

The V call is TRBV6-5, the J call TRBJ2-7; D is uncertain. CDR1 MNHEY and CDR2 SVGAGI come from the germline V gene. Trimming took off 0 bases at V and 5 bases at J, with 5 bases between the two ends. The CDR3 is 12 residues long. In DNA, the CDR3 is TGTGCCAGCAGTTACTCCGGGCACGAGCAGTACTTC. Its protein product is CASSYSGHEQYF.

The gene calls are TRBV3-1 (or the pseudogene TRBV3-2) and TRBJ2-7, with D tentatively TRBD2 (5 bases). V was cut by 3 bases and J by 1 base, with 13 bases left in between. The V gene's germline CDR1 is LGHDT and CDR2 YNNKEL (reference sequence). The CDR3 has 15 residues. The CDR3 here is CASSQGSLASYEQYF. CDR3 nucleotide sequence: TGTGCCAGCAGCCAGGGCTCTCTAGCTTCCTACGAGCAGTACTTC.

The chain links TRBV11-2 to TRBJ1-1; D is perhaps TRBD1 (6 bases). Germline V CDR1 and CDR2: SGHAT, FQNNGV. V shed 7 bases and J shed 6 bases, with 15 bases lying between them. CDR3 length: 13 residues. CDR3 in DNA: TGTGCCAGCAACCGGGGGGGGCAACCTGAAGCTTTCTTT. Its translation is CASNRGGQPEAFF.

Here the CDR3 DNA reads TGCGCCAGCAGCCCACAACCCGGGGGCTACGAGCAGTACTTC. It codes for CASSPQPGGYEQYF. V is TRBV5-1 and J is TRBJ2-7, with D possibly being TRBD2 (6 bases). Trimming removed 4 bases at V and 3 bases at J, with 14 bases between. CDR1 and CDR2 (germline): SGHRS, YFSETQ. The CDR3 totals 14 residues.

This clone was seen just once. The chain joins TRBV11-2 to TRBJ1-1, with 8 bases fitting TRBD1. Germline trimming cut 3 bases from V and 0 bases from J; bases unmatched to any gene: 3. Germline V gene lookup returns CDR1 SGHAT and CDR2 FQNNGV. The CDR3 extends over 15 amino acids. The DNA of the CDR3 is TGTGCCAGCAGCTTTCAGGGGGCGCTGAACACTGAAGCTTTCTTT. This gives the protein CASSFQGALNTEAFF.

The chain recombines TRBV7-9 with TRBJ1-1; TRBD1 is a possible D gene (6 bases). Trimming shortened V by 5 bases and J by 8 bases, and 21 bases separated the two germline ends. Germline V lookup: CDR1 SEHNR, CDR2 FQNEAQ (reference sequence). The CDR3 covers 15 residues. Written as DNA, the CDR3 is TGTGCCAGCAGCCTACGAGCAGGGGCGACCATGGAAGCTTTCTTT. This translates into CASSLRAGATMEAFF.

The chain joins TRBV4-1 to TRBJ1-5, with 9 bases fitting TRBD1. Germline CDR1 is MGHRA and CDR2 is YSYEKL. The CDR3 loop spans 16 amino acids. The J segment lost 6 bases and the V segment lost 5 bases, leaving 11 bases of the junction unmatched. CDR3 nucleotides: TGCGCCAGCAGCGAAGGGGTGACAGGGGGGGGTCAGCCCCAGCATTTT. The encoded protein is CASSEGVTGGGQPQHF.

The CDR3 here is CASNPRDTTNYGYTF. CDR3 nucleotide sequence: TGTGCCAGCAACCCCCGGGACACCACTAACTATGGCTACACCTTC. V gene TRBV19 combines with J gene TRBJ1-2, with D tentatively TRBD1 (6 bases). Germline V gene data show CDR1 as LNHDA and CDR2 as SQIVND (reference sequence). The CDR3 extends over 15 amino acids. The V and J ends lost 9 bases and 0 bases respectively, with 17 bases between them.

J is TRBJ2-7 and V is TRBV14, with D unclear. The CDR3 spans 12 residues. The germline V and J ends were trimmed by 1 base and 2 bases, with 3 bases remaining between them. The germline gives CDR1 SGHDN, CDR2 FVKESK. CDR3 DNA sequence: TGTGCCAGCAGCCAAGTCGCCTACGAGCAGTACTTC. Amino acid sequence: CASSQVAYEQYF.

V gene TRBV19 combines with J gene TRBJ2-7, with TRBD2 matching 13 bases. V gave up 10 bases and J gave up 3 bases; unmatched junction bases: 18. The germline V gene has CDR1 LNHDA and CDR2 SQIVND (reference sequence). This CDR3 contains 18 residues. The DNA of the CDR3 is TGTGCCACCACCACCCCCCAGACTAGCGGGGGGCCCTACTACGAGCAGTACTTC. Its translation is CATTTPQTSGGPYYEQYF.

The chain recombines TRBV7-2 with TRBJ2-7; 7 positions agree with TRBD2. Germline CDR1 is SGHTA and CDR2 is FQGNSA. The CDR3 has 15 residues. J was trimmed by 2 bases and V by 1 base; bases with no gene match: 5. The CDR3 is CASSLGGGYPYEQYF. Written as DNA, the CDR3 is TGTGCCAGCAGCTTAGGGGGGGGGTATCCCTACGAGCAGTACTTC. Supplemented by reference TRBV7-2 and TRBJ2-7, the full variable domain reads GAGVSQSPSNKVTEKGKDVELRCDPISGHTALYWYRQSLGQGLEFLIYFQGNSAPDKSGLPSDRFSAERTGGSVSTLTIQRTQQEDSAVYLCASSLGGGYPYEQYFGPGTRLTVT.